Detailed here is one T cell receptor beta chain. Its antigen is still unknown. In the PCR, 60 Vbeta and 13 Jbeta primers were used. How the authors handled the data: Later reanalysis found around 80 million unique TCR beta chains, about 11 million of them shared. Profiling relied on immunoSEQ multiplex PCR, and the TCRdb table lists in-frame clones only, not all of them. D and trimming were read from the DNA, whereas the V and J calls and clone size are those reported in that table. The sample gives 30,000 or so clones, about 60% of which show up once; about a fifth is in the top ten. The data stem from a study of cytomegalovirus exposure and HLA in healthy donors. General observations from the study: Immune exposure was documented only through CMV serostatus. Rarity marked most TCR sequences, yet some public TCRs occurred in many donors. Later work associated roughly 17,000 TCR beta sequences with HLA alleles at 0.05 false discovery rate.

V lost 0 bases to trimming and J lost 8 bases, with 8 bases between them. Germline assignment: CDR1 SGDLS and CDR2 YYNGEE. This CDR3 comprises 13 residues. The specimen was PBMCs. The chain joins TRBV9 to TRBJ1-4; D unresolved. The clonotype comes from a man aged 50 to 59 in good health and CMV-seropositive. CDR3 DNA sequence: TGTGCCAGCAGCGTAGGCGTGAGGGAAAAACTGTTTTTT. This codes for CASSVGVREKLFF.